This TCR beta chain comes out of a study of CD8+ T cells in alopecia areata. Notes on the study in general: In patients, TCRs were shared less clearly than in mice, and HLA may possibly be involved.

This clone was seen more than once but under ten times. What it recognizes is unknown. The sample has other DNA sequences that encode this CDR3 too. Sequencing relied on a cDNA template that was reverse transcribed from extracted RNA. The repertoire was sequenced with immunoSEQ multiplex PCR; TCRdb's copy has only in-frame clones and lacks some. Among approximately 100,000 clones listed, 55% were seen once. Per the germline V gene, CDR1 is MNHNY and CDR2 is SVGAGI (reference sequence). V dropped 7 bases and J dropped 3; count of bases not matched to a gene: 4. This CDR3 is 13 amino acids long. The clonotype comes from a human donor in good health. The chain couples TRBV6-6 to TRBJ1-2; TRBD1 agrees at 8 bases. Sequences were obtained from CD4+ T cells sorted from blood. The CDR3 loop is CASTPTGDYGYTF. In DNA, the CDR3 is TGTGCCAGCACCCCGACAGGGGACTATGGCTACACCTTC.